Each of the 21 T cell receptor beta chains below was sequenced from the same sample in a study of cytomegalovirus exposure and HLA in healthy donors. Use of 60 Vbeta and 13 Jbeta primers characterized the PCR. Repertoires were generated with immunoSEQ multiplex PCR, while TCRdb's copy carries only in-frame clones and drops some. The sample includes 100,000 to 150,000 clones, 65% to 85% of them seen just once. The sample consisted of PBMCs. These receptors were obtained from a man aged 45-60 years in good health and CMV-seronegative.

This chain links TRBV18 with TRBJ1-4; perhaps TRBD1 as D (5 bases). Germline CDR1 KGHSH, CDR2 LQKENI. V lost 6 bases to trimming and J lost 7 bases, with 9 bases between them. The CDR3 has 12 residues. The CDR3 protein is CASSPQGEKLFF. In DNA, the CDR3 is TGTGCCAGCTCGCCCCAGGGTGAAAAACTGTTTTTT.

This CDR3 reads CSVVVGTGGSYEQYF. The CDR3 DNA is TGCAGCGTTGTCGTCGGGACAGGGGGCTCCTACGAGCAGTACTTC. The chain links TRBV29-1 to TRBJ2-7, with 11 bases fitting TRBD1. V lost 4 bases and J lost 0; bases outside the gene matches: 5. Germline V gives CDR1 SQVTM, CDR2 ANQGSEA. This CDR3 has 15 amino acids.

The chain recombines TRBV5-1 with TRBJ1-1; D is ambiguous. Germline V CDR1 and CDR2: SGHRS, YFSETQ. This CDR3 has 13 amino acids. The V gene lost 6 bases and the J gene lost 3 bases, with 12 bases spanning the gap. In nucleotides, the CDR3 is TGCGCCAGCAACTCAGGTGTGGACACTGAAGCTTTCTTT. Protein sequence: CASNSGVDTEAFF.

As DNA, the CDR3 is TGTGCCAGCAGCTTACCGGGACAGGGGCACAATGAGCAGTTCTTC. Translating it yields CASSLPGQGHNEQFF. The genes are TRBV9 and TRBJ2-1, with 10 bases that match TRBD1. From germline, CDR1 is SGDLS and CDR2 YYNGEE. After removal of 4 bases from V and 5 bases from J, the junction contained 6 bases not matched to a gene. The CDR3 sequence is 15 residues long.

The chain employs TRBV4-1 and TRBJ2-7; 11 nucleotides align to TRBD2. This CDR3 comprises 17 residues. Trimming at V came to 0 bases and at J to 3 bases, leaving 7 bases not matched to a gene. CDR1 and CDR2 from the germline V gene are MGHRA and YSYEKL. CDR3 DNA: TGCGCCAGCAGCCAAGAGGCTAGCGGGGGGAAACGCTACGAGCAGTACTTC. Amino acids: CASSQEASGGKRYEQYF.

The chain is built from TRBV2 and TRBJ2-3; D possibly corresponds to TRBD2 (6 bases). The germline V gene has CDR1 SNHLY and CDR2 FYNNEI. Trimming cost V 4 bases and J 0 bases, with 11 bases left between them. This CDR3 spans 15 amino acids. CDR3 loop: CASSGSGISTDTQYF. Written as DNA, the CDR3 is TGTGCCAGCAGTGGTAGCGGAATCAGCACAGATACGCAGTATTTT.

The chain is built from TRBV6-5 and TRBJ2-7, with D uncertain. CDR1 MNHEY and CDR2 SVGAGI come from the germline V gene. V lost 11 bases and J lost 7, with 18 bases in between. This CDR3 spans 12 amino acids. The CDR3 reads CAAGATRWEQYF. The CDR3 DNA follows: TGTGCCGCCGGAGCCACCAGATGGGAGCAGTACTTC.

The V gene is TRBV7-9, the J gene TRBJ1-6, with 7 bases identical to TRBD1. After removal of 9 bases from V and 7 bases from J, the junction contained 12 bases not matched to a gene. This CDR3 comprises 15 residues. Germline CDR1 SEHNR, CDR2 FQNEAQ (reference sequence). DNA of the CDR3: TGTGCCAGTACAGGGGCCATCGTTCCGAATTCACCCCTCCACTTT. Encoded protein: CASTGAIVPNSPLHF.

The rearrangement uses TRBV7-8 and TRBJ1-1; 7 bases agree with TRBD1. The CDR3 spans 12 residues. Per germline, CDR1 SGHVS and CDR2 FQNEAQ. V was clipped by 6 bases and J by 7 bases; unmatched bases: 5. CDR3 sequence: CASSGRGDEAFF. DNA for the CDR3: TGTGCCAGCAGTGGCAGGGGGGATGAAGCTTTCTTT.

The rearrangement links TRBV6-4 to TRBJ2-2, with D perhaps TRBD2 (6 bases). Germline V gene data show CDR1 as MRHNA and CDR2 as SNTAGT. Trimming removed 8 bases at V and 2 bases at J, with 18 bases between. This CDR3 has 16 amino acids. The CDR3 spells CASRRGKGDNTGELFF. The CDR3 nucleotides are TGTGCCAGCCGCCGGGGGAAAGGGGATAACACCGGGGAGCTGTTTTTT.

This rearrangement joins TRBV28 to TRBJ1-1, with D hard to call. The CDR3 has 12 residues. Trimming cost V 4 bases and J 7 bases, with 10 bases left between them. Germline V CDR1 and CDR2: MDHEN, SYDVKM. For the CDR3, the DNA is TGTGCCAGCAGTTACACACAGATTGAAGCTTTCTTT. Translating it yields CASSYTQIEAFF.

The chain recombines TRBV12-2 with TRBJ1-5; the DNA was not used to check the table's D call, TRBD1. TRBV12-2 counts as a pseudogene. CDR3 length equals 18 residues. The CDR3, as DNA: TGTGCAAGTCGGCCGGGACAGGATTGGAGGCATAGCAATCAGCCCCAGCATTTT. This codes for CASRPGQDWRHSNQPQHF.

The chain has TRBV6-5 and TRBJ2-6, with no clear D. The CDR3 extends over 16 amino acids. Trimming pared 1 base from V and 0 bases from J, leaving 7 bases between. Germline V lookup: CDR1 MNHEY, CDR2 SVGAGI. The CDR3 loop reads CASSYFLGSGANVLTF. CDR3 in DNA: TGTGCCAGCAGTTACTTCCTCGGCTCTGGGGCCAACGTCCTGACTTTC.

CDR3 bases: TGTGCCAGCAGCCCGATCTGGTCAGCCAGGGAGACCCAGTACTTC. Protein: CASSPIWSARETQYF. The rearrangement uses TRBV5-4 and TRBJ2-5, with D hard to call. CDR1 and CDR2 from the germline V gene are SGHNT and YYREEE (reference sequence). This CDR3 is built from 15 residues. V lost 4 bases to trimming and J lost 5 bases, with 18 bases between them.

The chain employs TRBV29-1 and TRBJ1-4; the match to TRBD1 covers 9 bases. This CDR3 spans 14 amino acids. The V segment lost 6 bases and the J segment 3 bases; nucleotides outside the gene matches: 5. In germline, CDR1 is SQVTM, CDR2 ANQGSEA. CDR3 sequence: CSVPTGGSNEKLFF. The CDR3 bases are TGCAGCGTCCCCACAGGGGGCTCTAATGAAAAACTGTTTTTT. Full variable domain (rest looked up from reference TRBV29-1 and TRBJ1-4): SAVISQKPSRDICQRGTSLTIQCQVDSQVTMMFWYRQQPGQSLTLIATANQGSEATYESGFVIDKFPISRPNLTFSTLTVSNMSPEDSSIYLCSVPTGGSNEKLFFGSGTQLSVL.

The rearrangement joins TRBV10-3 to TRBJ2-7; 8 bases match TRBD2. There are 14 residues in the CDR3. V lost 4 bases and J lost 5; bases outside the gene matches: 7. The germline gives CDR1 ENHRY, CDR2 SYGVKD. The CDR3 spells CAISGVAGPNEQYF. As DNA, the CDR3 is TGTGCCATCAGTGGCGTAGCGGGGCCCAACGAGCAGTACTTC.

This clone was observed a few times. The chain employs TRBV6-1 and TRBJ1-1; possibly TRBD1 for D (5 bases). Germline V gene sequence: CDR1 MNHNS, CDR2 SASEGT. The CDR3 contains 12 residues. Between the trimmed V and J ends, which lost 7 bases and 5 bases, there was a span of 11 bases. Here the CDR3 DNA reads TGTGCCAGCAAGGGGAGGTGGACTGAAGCTTTCTTT. Residues: CASKGRWTEAFF.

The table lists this clone with a count of one. This chain connects TRBV19 to TRBJ1-4; 7 nucleotides align to TRBD1. Germline V gives CDR1 LNHDA, CDR2 SQIVND (reference sequence). This CDR3 is built from 15 residues. The V and J ends lost 6 bases and 6 bases, in that order; junction bases with no gene match: 10. CDR3 in amino acids: CASSDAGTEDEKLFF. CDR3 nucleotides: TGTGCCAGTAGCGACGCCGGGACAGAAGATGAAAAACTGTTTTTT.

J is TRBJ1-4 and V is TRBV5-4, with 8 bases that match TRBD1. The CDR3 is made up of 14 amino acids. Germline loops: CDR1 SGHNT, CDR2 YYREEE (reference sequence). V dropped 3 bases and J dropped 8; count of bases not matched to a gene: 6. In DNA form, the CDR3 reads TGTGCCAGCAGCTCTGGACAGGGAAGGGAAAAACTGTTTTTT. It yields the protein CASSSGQGREKLFF.

V is TRBV28 and J is TRBJ2-7; 7 positions match TRBD1. Losses at the gene ends were 6 bases for V and 5 bases for J; bases not matched to a gene: 13. From germline, CDR1 is MDHEN and CDR2 SYDVKM. The CDR3 spans 15 residues. CDR3 region: CASSAPGTVPHEQYF. CDR3 bases: TGTGCCAGCAGCGCCCCCGGGACAGTCCCCCACGAGCAGTACTTC.

J is TRBJ2-7 and V is TRBV11-3, with 9 nucleotides matching TRBD2. The germline V gene has CDR1 SGHNT and CDR2 YENEEA. V was clipped by 3 bases and J by 2 bases; unmatched bases: 5. The CDR3 sequence is 15 residues long. The CDR3 coding sequence is TGTGCCAGCAGCTTGTCTAGCGGGGTCGCCTACGAGCAGTACTTC. Translating it yields CASSLSSGVAYEQYF.